This record covers a single T cell receptor beta chain. Its target is unknown. These data belong to a study of cytomegalovirus exposure and HLA in healthy donors. Overall study results and limits: Later, an analysis found that common viral pathogens appeared to be linked with several of the most significant clusters. A link between a missense DCLRE1C variant and TCR beta V- and J-gene trimming emerged from a later analysis. Later work found that TCR association rates differed between HLA loci; DRB1 had the most and HLA-C the fewest.

With 60 Vbeta and 13 Jbeta primers, the PCR was carried out. Profiled with immunoSEQ multiplex PCR; TCRdb holds only in-frame clones, not every one. This table has some 160,000 clones, 79% appearing once. The sample was PBMCs. The receptor was derived from a woman aged 40 to 49 in good health and CMV-seronegative.

The CDR3 DNA reads as TGTGCCAGCAGCTTCACCTTCGGTGGGGCAGGGGACTACGAGCAGTACTTC. This sequence encodes CASSFTFGGAGDYEQYF. V gene TRBV5-6 combines with J gene TRBJ2-7; D perhaps matches TRBD1 (6 bases). This CDR3 spans 17 amino acids. V lost 2 bases and J lost 3, with 21 bases in between. Germline assignment: CDR1 SGHDT and CDR2 YYEEEE. Filled out from reference TRBV5-6 and TRBJ2-7, the complete variable domain reads DAGVTQSPTHLIKTRGQQVTLRCSPKSGHDTVSWYQQALGQGPQFIFQYYEEEERQRGNFPDRFSGHQFPNYSSELNVNALLLGDSALYLCASSFTFGGAGDYEQYFGPGTRLTVT.